The next 26 T cell receptor beta chains were all read from a single sample in a study of T cell repertoires in cytomegalovirus infection. TCRdb processed the reads anew with MiXCR; each CDR3 protein has one entry. The data show about 740,000 distinct CDR3 sequences, with under 40% seen just once and 2.5% to 3% held by the top ten. What was sequenced was PBMCs. The receptors shown here come from a human donor in good health (CMV status not recorded). Some clones in this sample may be carry-over from other donors' samples.

The rearrangement joins TRBV6-6 to TRBJ1-4, with D unresolved. Germline V CDR1 and CDR2: MNHNY, SVGAGI (reference sequence). With 2 bases removed from V and 0 bases from J, the gap between germline ends came to 7 bases. The CDR3 runs to 15 residues. CDR3 DNA: TGTGCCAGCAGTTACGGAGAGACAACTAATGAAAAACTGTTTTTT. Residues: CASSYGETTNEKLFF.

CDR3 in amino acids: CASSQRWTGVGELFF. CDR3 nucleotides: TGTGCCAGCAGCCAACGTTGGACGGGGGTCGGGGAGCTGTTTTTT. The rearrangement uses TRBV4-2 and TRBJ2-2; a possible D gene is TRBD2 (6 bases). Between the trimmed V and J ends, which lost 2 bases and 7 bases, there was a span of 14 bases. The CDR3 consists of 15 residues. The V gene's germline CDR1 is LGHNA and CDR2 YNFKEQ.

This chain links TRBV12-5 with TRBJ2-5; 9 bases map to TRBD2. Unmatched junction bases numbered 5, after V lost 5 bases and J lost 1 base. Germline-derived CDR1 and CDR2 are LGHNT and FRNRAP. The CDR3 spans 15 residues. CDR3 nucleotides: TGTGCTAGTGGTCGTGGGACTAGCAGCCAAGAGACCCAGTACTTC. It codes for CASGRGTSSQETQYF.

As regards this clonotype: A read error may produce the germline difference seen at one junction end. The J gene is TRBJ2-3, the V gene TRBV20-1; D is uncertain. The CDR3 totals 15 residues. Germline V gene lookup returns CDR1 DFQATT and CDR2 SNEGSKA (reference sequence). The CDR3 coding sequence is TGCAGTGCTATGAAGGCGGCCAGTATCACAGAGACGCAGTATTTT. The encoded protein is CSAMKAASITETQYF.

There are a few counts of this clonotype. The chain couples TRBV6-1 to TRBJ1-5; possible D gene TRBD1, 5 bases. This CDR3 is 14 amino acids long. Germline V gives CDR1 MNHNS, CDR2 SASEGT. V lost 6 bases and J 4 bases, leaving 13 bases between the germline ends. CDR3: CASSHGARNQPQHF. The DNA for the CDR3 is TGTGCCAGCAGCCACGGGGCACGGAATCAGCCCCAGCATTTT.

CDR3 region: CASKAWDEKLFF. CDR3 coding DNA: TGTGCCAGTAAGGCATGGGATGAAAAACTGTTTTTT. V is TRBV19 and J is TRBJ1-4; D ambiguous. The V gene lost 7 bases and the J gene lost 6 bases, with 9 bases spanning the gap. CDR1 is LNHDA, CDR2 SQIVND, per germline (reference sequence). This CDR3 has 12 residues.

This clonotype was found once. The V call is TRBV6-5, the J call TRBJ1-2, with 9 bases identical to TRBD1. The V and J ends lost 6 bases and 1 base, in that order; junction bases with no gene match: 15. The CDR3 loop spans 18 amino acids. Germline V gene data show CDR1 as MNHEY and CDR2 as SVGAGI. CDR3 amino acids: CASRGDRERRSGNYGYTF. The CDR3 nucleotides are TGTGCCAGCAGGGGGGACAGGGAAAGGAGATCGGGTAACTATGGCTACACCTTC.

The V and J genes are TRBV6-1 and TRBJ1-2, with D maybe TRBD1 (5 bases). In germline, CDR1 is MNHNS, CDR2 SASEGT. CDR3 length: 15 residues. Deletions cut 7 bases from V and 4 bases from J, with 19 bases between. The CDR3, as DNA: TGTGCCAGCACCCTAGGGCCCCCGGGGGTCTATGGCTACACCTTC. Amino acid sequence: CASTLGPPGVYGYTF.

This clonotype occurred many times. This sequence joins TRBV12-3 or TRBV12-4 and TRBJ2-2; D not resolved. V was trimmed by 6 bases and J by 0 bases, leaving 11 bases between them. This CDR3 has 15 residues. CDR3 bases: TGTGCCAGCAGCCCAGGTCTTTCGAACACCGGGGAGCTGTTTTTT. It encodes CASSPGLSNTGELFF.

This clonotype appeared many times. The CDR3 protein is CASRLAGGSKNIQYF. The CDR3 DNA is TGTGCCAGCAGACTAGCGGGAGGTTCCAAAAACATTCAGTACTTC. This chain connects TRBV7-2 to TRBJ2-4, with 12 bases that match TRBD2. Trimming cost V 6 bases and J 2 bases; bases outside gene matches: 2. The germline V gene has CDR1 SGHTA and CDR2 FQGNSA. The CDR3 extends over 15 amino acids.

The V gene is TRBV18, the J gene TRBJ1-1; D remains unclear. Germline V gene sequence: CDR1 KGHSH, CDR2 LQKENI. The CDR3 contains 13 residues. Trimming cost V 2 bases and J 2 bases, with 6 bases left between them. Here the CDR3 reads CASSPMENTEAFF. The CDR3 DNA sequence: TGTGCCAGCTCACCAATGGAAAACACTGAAGCTTTCTTT.

A remark on this clonotype: A read error is possible here, since a much larger clone lies one base away. The V and J genes are TRBV7-8 and TRBJ2-1; 11 bases are a match to TRBD2. The germline CDR1 and CDR2 sequences are SGHVS and FQNEAQ. The CDR3 is made up of 17 amino acids. The CDR3: CASSPRLAGKSFNEPFF. The DNA for the CDR3 is TGTGCCAGCAGCCCCCGACTAGCGGGGAAATCATTCAATGAGCCGTTCTTC.

Comments on this clonotype: The CDR3 end shows no conserved phenylalanine or tryptophan, and so a read error is likely. CDR3 loop: CASSLGDHAYEQYL. The CDR3 DNA reads as TGTGCCAGCAGCTTGGGGGACCACGCCTACGAGCAGTACTTA. The V and J genes are TRBV5-6 and TRBJ2-7; the D call may be TRBD1 or TRBD2 (5 bases each). This CDR3 comprises 14 residues. CDR1 and CDR2 (germline): SGHDT, YYEEEE. Trimming took 0 bases from V and 2 from J, leaving 9 bases between them.

Points on this clonotype: The CDR3 end shows no conserved phenylalanine or tryptophan, and so a read error is likely. The chain joins TRBV6-1 to TRBJ2-4; 7 bases are a match to TRBD1. The V segment lost 6 bases and the J segment 6 bases; nucleotides outside the gene matches: 2. The CDR3 runs to 12 residues. Germline V gene data show CDR1 as MNHNS and CDR2 as SASEGT. This chain's CDR3 is CASSRDRNIQYL. The DNA of the CDR3 is TGTGCCAGCAGCCGGGACAGAAACATTCAGTACTTA.

Only a few counts were recorded for this clonotype. The J gene is TRBJ2-7, the V gene TRBV6-2 or TRBV6-3; D is possibly TRBD2 (6 bases). V was trimmed by 7 bases and J by 2 bases, leaving 15 bases between them. Germline V lookup: CDR1 MNHEY, CDR2 SVGEGT. The CDR3 is 14 amino acids. The CDR3 loop reads CASNDRGSPYEQYF. In DNA, the CDR3 is TGTGCCAGCAACGACCGGGGGTCCCCCTACGAGCAGTACTTC.

This clonotype occurred once. The J gene is TRBJ1-6, the V gene TRBV28; D is uncertain. V was clipped by 6 bases and J by 0 bases, with 6 bases between them. In germline, CDR1 is MDHEN, CDR2 SYDVKM. This CDR3 has 14 residues. CDR3 residues: CASSRCSYNSPLHF. Here the CDR3 DNA reads TGTGCCAGCAGCCGCTGCTCCTATAATTCACCCCTCCACTTT.

This clonotype was counted ten times or more. The V and J genes are TRBV7-2 and TRBJ2-3; 9 bases line up with TRBD1. V lost 5 bases, J lost 5 bases, and 8 bases stayed unmatched. CDR1 and CDR2 (germline): SGHTA, FQGNSA. The CDR3 consists of 15 residues. As DNA, the CDR3 is TGTGCCAGCAGCCCCGGGACAGGGTATGGAGATACGCAGTATTTT. Amino acid sequence: CASSPGTGYGDTQYF.

V is TRBV24-1 and J is TRBJ2-7; D perhaps matches TRBD1 (6 bases). Germline V gene lookup returns CDR1 KGHDR and CDR2 SFDVKD. This CDR3 has 14 residues. The ends were cut back, 4 bases at V and 0 bases at J, with 9 bases in the middle. This chain's CDR3 is CATSETGNSYEQYF. CDR3 nucleotide sequence: TGTGCCACCAGTGAAACAGGGAACTCCTACGAGCAGTACTTC.

This clonotype was recorded once. This chain uses TRBV4-2 with TRBJ2-5; 11 bases are a match to TRBD2. The CDR3 is made up of 19 amino acids. Germline values: CDR1 LGHNA, CDR2 YNFKEQ. V dropped 0 bases and J dropped 1; count of bases not matched to a gene: 10. CDR3: CASSQDSGGATRPQETQYF. In DNA form, the CDR3 reads TGTGCCAGCAGCCAAGATAGCGGGGGGGCCACGCGACCCCAAGAGACCCAGTACTTC.

This clonotype appeared a few times. V gene TRBV7-2 combines with J gene TRBJ1-1, with D uncertain. Trimming took 5 bases from V and 4 from J, leaving 14 bases between them. Germline values: CDR1 SGHTA, CDR2 FQGNSA. The CDR3 is 14 residues long. In nucleotides, the CDR3 is TGTGCCAGCAGCGTAACACCTATCATCACTGAAGCTTTCTTT. Residues: CASSVTPIITEAFF. The whole variable domain, filled in from reference TRBV7-2 and TRBJ1-1, reads GAGVSQSPSNKVTEKGKDVELRCDPISGHTALYWYRQSLGQGLEFLIYFQGNSAPDKSGLPSDRFSAERTGGSVSTLTIQRTQQEDSAVYLCASSVTPIITEAFFGQGTRLTVV.

V is TRBV27 and J is TRBJ1-4; no definite D call. CDR1 MNHEY and CDR2 SMNVEV come from the germline V gene (reference sequence). Trimming left V 1 base short and J 5 bases short, with 8 bases between. This CDR3 contains 14 residues. CDR3: CASSLFGENEKLFF. For the CDR3, the DNA is TGTGCCAGCAGTTTATTTGGAGAGAATGAAAAACTGTTTTTT.

The CDR3 DNA follows: TGCAGCGCGCCTCTAGCGGGACGGGTGGAGACCCAGTACTTC. Its protein product is CSAPLAGRVETQYF. The chain employs TRBV29-1 and TRBJ2-5; TRBD2 aligns across 9 bases. The CDR3 consists of 14 residues. Trimming cost V 7 bases and J 5 bases; bases outside gene matches: 11. The V gene's germline CDR1 is SQVTM and CDR2 ANQGSEA.

This clonotype was found a few times. V gene TRBV6-1 combines with J gene TRBJ2-1; no reliable D call. This CDR3 is built from 13 residues. The germline V gene has CDR1 MNHNS and CDR2 SASEGT. V shed 9 bases and J shed 6 bases, with 15 bases lying between them. In nucleotides, the CDR3 is TGTGCCAGTTCTCCGGTCCGAGTCAATGAGCAGTTCTTC. It specifies CASSPVRVNEQFF.

The rearrangement uses TRBV9 and TRBJ2-3; no definite D call. The CDR3 runs to 16 residues. V lost 2 bases to trimming and J lost 0 bases, with 13 bases between them. Germline-derived CDR1 and CDR2 are SGDLS and YYNGEE. The CDR3 loop is CASSVTGRPSTDTQYF. DNA of the CDR3: TGTGCCAGCAGCGTTACCGGCAGACCTAGCACAGATACGCAGTATTTT.

This clonotype was picked up a small number of times. The chain links TRBV28 to TRBJ2-7; 8 bases are a match to TRBD1. This CDR3 has 13 residues. Per the germline V gene, CDR1 is MDHEN and CDR2 is SYDVKM. Trimming removed 6 bases from V and 1 base from J; junction bases left unmatched: 2. Written as DNA, the CDR3 is TGTGCCAGCAGGGGGGACAGGTCCTACGAGCAGTACTTC. Translated, it gives CASRGDRSYEQYF.

The V gene is TRBV10-2, the J gene TRBJ2-2; D is unclear. Trimming removed 4 bases from V and 4 bases from J, with 4 bases in between. This CDR3 contains 12 residues. CDR1 and CDR2 from the germline V gene are WSHSY and SAAADI. CDR3 protein: CASSGLTGELFF. The CDR3 region has the DNA TGCGCCAGCAGTGGTCTCACCGGGGAGCTGTTTTTT.